The source of this T cell receptor (beta chain) is a study of blood T cells in healthy people across ages. The CDR3 runs to 15 residues. The germline V gene encodes CDR1 DFQATT and CDR2 SNEGSKA (reference sequence). Unmatched junction bases numbered 13, after V lost 6 bases and J lost 5 bases. A sample-barcoded 5' primer and a J-beta primer mix were used in a second PCR of roughly 7 to 12 cycles. TCRdb re-called the 5' RACE reads with MiXCR, one entry per CDR3 protein. The data contain approximately 800,000 distinct CDR3 sequences, roughly 64% of them seen just once; the ten biggest clones take up roughly 22%.

The source is a man aged 25 to 45 in good health. The chain has TRBV20-1 and TRBJ2-3; TRBD2 matches at 8 bases. Sequencing was carried out using blood. The CDR3 loop is CSATSGGSVGDTQYF. In nucleotides, the CDR3 is TGCAGTGCAACAAGCGGGGGCAGTGTTGGAGATACGCAGTATTTT.